Each of the 21 T cell receptor beta chains below was sequenced from the same sample in a study of sequential checkpoint blockade in melanoma. Treatment here: randomized to nivolumab then ipilimumab (arm A) or the reverse (arm B). Assay used: immunoSEQ multiplex PCR; TCRdb lists only in-frame clones, some missing. The sample gives about 21,000 clones, around 26% of which show up once; over 5% is in the top ten. Source: tumor tissue (inferred from file names), taken from a patient given nivolumab and ipilimumab in sequence. The receptors come from a human donor with melanoma.

This clone was counted only a few times. V usage is TRBV28 and J usage is TRBJ2-6, with 7 nucleotides matching TRBD1. Trimming cost V 6 bases and J 0 bases; bases outside gene matches: 5. CDR3 length: 16 amino acids. Germline CDR1 and CDR2: MDHEN and SYDVKM. The CDR3 protein is CASRTGTTSGANVLTF. The CDR3 DNA reads as TGTGCCAGCAGGACAGGGACCACCTCTGGGGCCAACGTCCTGACTTTC.

Within the sample, this clone is medium-sized (0.01 to 0.1%). The chain employs TRBV11-3 and TRBJ2-7; D not resolved. The V end lost 5 bases, the J end lost 4 bases, and 15 bases lay between the germline ends. CDR1 and CDR2 (germline): SGHNT, YENEEA. The CDR3 is 14 residues long. The CDR3 DNA reads TGTGCCAGCAGCCAAGTACCAGCCGGATACGAGCAGTACTTC. This encodes CASSQVPAGYEQYF.

The V and J genes are TRBV9 and TRBJ2-1, with 7 positions matching TRBD2. CDR3 length equals 17 residues. V lost 5 bases to trimming and J lost 5 bases; unmatched junction nucleotides: 16. Germline CDR1 is SGDLS and CDR2 is YYNGEE. The CDR3 DNA reads TGTGCCAGCAGTTTCTCCTCAAGGGCGGGAGAAGACAATGAGCAGTTCTTC. Amino acids: CASSFSSRAGEDNEQFF. Combining the CDR3 with reference TRBV9 and TRBJ2-1 gives the whole variable domain DSGVTQTPKHLITATGQRVTLRCSPRSGDLSVYWYQQSLDQGLQFLIQYYNGEERAKGNILERFSAQQFPDLHSELNLSSLELGDSALYFCASSFSSRAGEDNEQFFGPGTRLTVL.

The rearrangement links TRBV19 to TRBJ2-1; the match to TRBD1 covers 9 bases. The CDR3 loop spans 16 amino acids. CDR1 is LNHDA, CDR2 SQIVND, per germline (reference sequence). J gave up 1 base and V 7 bases, and 8 bases lay outside the gene matches. The CDR3 sequence is CASIKDRGGSYNEQFF. The DNA of the CDR3 is TGTGCCAGTATTAAGGACAGGGGAGGTTCCTACAATGAGCAGTTCTTC.

V is TRBV6-8 and J is TRBJ1-2; 11 nucleotides match TRBD1. This CDR3 region has 17 residues. Germline V gene data show CDR1 as MNHGY and CDR2 as SAAAGT. Trimming at V came to 2 bases and at J to 2 bases, leaving 7 bases not matched to a gene. The CDR3 region has the DNA TGTGCCAGCAGTTACGGGACAGGGGGTAGAGTCAACTATGGCTACACCTTC. This encodes CASSYGTGGRVNYGYTF.

V usage is TRBV6-8 and J usage is TRBJ2-1; 7 positions match TRBD2. J gave up 10 bases and V 2 bases, and 8 bases lay outside the gene matches. CDR1 MNHGY and CDR2 SAAAGT come from the germline V gene. This CDR3 comprises 14 residues. CDR3 DNA sequence: TGTGCCAGCAGTTACAAAATGGGAGGGGAGGAGCAGTTCTTC. As protein: CASSYKMGGEEQFF.

CDR3 bases: TGCGCCAGCAGCCAAGATGGGCTCTATGGCTACACCTTC. This translates into CASSQDGLYGYTF. This sequence joins TRBV23-1 and TRBJ1-2, with D unclear. TRBV23-1 is marked as an open reading frame, function uncertain. This CDR3 has 13 amino acids. With 6 bases removed from V and 4 bases from J, the gap between germline ends came to 12 bases.

This clone was recorded a few times. This chain joins TRBV8-2 and TRBJ1-1. TRBV8-2 is termed a pseudogene. The CDR3 is 15 amino acids. CDR3 in amino acids: CASSLVPRAGTEAFF. In DNA form, the CDR3 reads TGTGCCAGCAGCCTTGTTCCGCGAGCGGGAACTGAAGCTTTCTTT.

This rearrangement joins TRBV28 to TRBJ2-1; tentative D call: TRBD1 (6 bases). The CDR3 sequence is 20 residues long. Germline-derived CDR1 and CDR2 are MDHEN and SYDVKM. Between the trimmed V and J ends, which lost 3 bases and 7 bases, there was a span of 31 bases. The CDR3 spells CASSFGTVDLTGRFLNEQFF. CDR3 DNA: TGTGCCAGCAGTTTTGGCACCGTAGACCTGACAGGCCGATTTCTGAATGAGCAGTTCTTC.

This clone was detected only a few times. This sequence joins TRBV2 and TRBJ2-7; 12 bases are a match to TRBD1. Germline V CDR1 and CDR2: SNHLY, FYNNEI. With V trimmed by 5 bases and J by 6 bases, 11 bases remained unmatched. The CDR3 contains 16 residues. The CDR3 bases are TGTGCCAGCAGTTATACTCCGGGACAGGGGGCCAGCGAGCAGTACTTC. Encoded protein: CASSYTPGQGASEQYF.

The chain recombines TRBV29-1 with TRBJ1-1; the D is unclear. CDR1 SQVTM and CDR2 ANQGSEA come from the germline V gene. This CDR3 has 16 amino acids. V was trimmed by 0 bases and J by 0 bases, leaving 14 bases between them. The CDR3 bases are TGCAGCGTTGAAGATCAATGGGCGGAGTTGAACACTGAAGCTTTCTTT. Its protein product is CSVEDQWAELNTEAFF.

The chain recombines TRBV6-8 with TRBJ2-7; D might be TRBD1 (6 bases). The germline CDR1 and CDR2 sequences are MNHGY and SAAAGT. The CDR3 is 12 residues long. Deletions cut 11 bases from V and 4 bases from J, with 15 bases between. CDR3 in DNA: TGTGCCTACAGGGACCAAAATTACGAGCAGTACTTC. As protein: CAYRDQNYEQYF.

The chain couples TRBV19 to TRBJ2-5; TRBD1 matches 9 bases. Looked up from germline, CDR1 is LNHDA and CDR2 is SQIVND (reference sequence). The ends lost 5 bases at V and 5 bases at J; junction bases unmatched: 12. The CDR3 has 16 residues. Written as DNA, the CDR3 is TGTGCCAGTAGTCCCGGGACAGGGTTTTCCGGGGAGACCCAGTACTTC. Amino acid sequence: CASSPGTGFSGETQYF.

The gene calls are TRBV6-8 and TRBJ1-4, with 12 positions matching TRBD1. V trimming: 2 bases; J trimming: 8 bases; junction bases outside the gene matches: 6. Germline V gene lookup returns CDR1 MNHGY and CDR2 SAAAGT. The CDR3 covers 16 residues. Here the CDR3 DNA reads TGTGCCAGCAGTTACGGGGGACAGGGGGCCGGGGAAAAACTGTTTTTT. It translates to CASSYGGQGAGEKLFF.

The CDR3 region is CASSDRGTGNTIYF. DNA of the CDR3: TGTGCCAGTAGTGATCGGGGTACTGGAAACACCATATATTTT. The J gene is TRBJ1-3, the V gene TRBV19; no clear D. This CDR3 contains 14 residues. CDR1 LNHDA and CDR2 SQIVND come from the germline V gene (reference sequence). V gave up 5 bases and J gave up 2 bases, with 10 bases separating them.

This clone was counted only a few times. The gene calls are TRBV6-8 and TRBJ1-6, with D unclear. Germline CDR1 is MNHGY and CDR2 is SAAAGT. The CDR3 has 13 residues. Trimming left V 7 bases short and J 5 bases short, with 9 bases between. This CDR3 is CASTRGNNSPLHF. The CDR3 DNA sequence: TGTGCCAGCACGCGGGGTAATAATTCACCCCTCCACTTT.

V usage is TRBV30 and J usage is TRBJ1-2, with D unclear. This CDR3 has 14 residues. Germline assignment: CDR1 GTSNPN and CDR2 SVGIG (reference sequence). Deletions cut 0 bases from V and 8 bases from J, with 16 bases between. This CDR3 reads CAWSVGSGLVGYTF. The CDR3 DNA is TGTGCCTGGAGTGTAGGGAGTGGGCTCGTCGGCTACACCTTC.

This clone was observed at least ten times. The genes are TRBV11-3 and TRBJ1-1, with no clear D. This CDR3 comprises 14 residues. Germline lookup yields CDR1 SGHNT and CDR2 YENEEA. Trimming pared 3 bases from V and 3 bases from J, leaving 11 bases between. CDR3 DNA: TGTGCCAGCAGCTTGGACGCGGGATACACTGAAGCTTTCTTT. It codes for CASSLDAGYTEAFF.

There are a few counts of this clone. This chain uses TRBV23-1 with TRBJ2-7; possibly TRBD1 for D (5 bases). TRBV23-1 is noted as an ORF with a role that remains uncertain. The CDR3 has 13 amino acids. V lost 6 bases, J lost 1 base, and 10 bases lay in between. CDR3 region: CASSPTDSYEQYF. As DNA, the CDR3 is TGCGCCAGCAGCCCGACAGATTCCTACGAGCAGTACTTC.

This clone occurred a few times. The chain has TRBV19 and TRBJ1-5, with D tentatively TRBD1 (5 bases). The germline V and J ends were trimmed by 4 bases and 3 bases, with 10 bases remaining between them. CDR1 is LNHDA, CDR2 SQIVND, per germline (reference sequence). The CDR3 runs to 14 residues. DNA of the CDR3: TGTGCCAGTAGTACAGGGAGTACCAATCAGCCCCAGCATTTT. Amino acid sequence: CASSTGSTNQPQHF.

The V gene is TRBV12-5, the J gene TRBJ2-7; D may be TRBD2 (5 bases). The CDR3 runs 14 residues. The germline V gene has CDR1 LGHNT and CDR2 FRNRAP. CDR3 bases: TGTGCCAGCGGCGCGTCCCTCAGCTCCTACGAGCAGTACTTC. This gives the protein CASGASLSSYEQYF.